The 21 T cell receptor beta chains given below trace back to one sample, sequenced in a study of identical twins. One entry per CDR3 protein results from TCRdb running MiXCR on the 5' RACE reads. The profile covers fewer than 550,000 distinct CDR3 sequences, with roughly 15% appearing a single time and more than 0.4% taken by the ten largest. Separately, the same data were catalogued under a study of yellow fever vaccine responses in identical twins.

Input material: CD4+ T cells sorted from blood. All receptors come from a woman aged 18-30 years in good health.

The chain is built from TRBV3-1 and TRBJ2-1; TRBD2 agrees at 10 bases. There are 19 residues in the CDR3. V was clipped by 5 bases and J by 1 base; unmatched bases: 14. The germline V gene has CDR1 LGHDT and CDR2 YNNKEL (reference sequence). CDR3 region: CASSKHPASGSWSYNEQFF. The DNA for the CDR3 is TGTGCCAGCAGCAAACACCCCGCTAGCGGGAGTTGGTCCTACAATGAGCAGTTCTTC.

Only a few counts were recorded for this clonotype. This chain uses TRBV2 with TRBJ2-1, with 8 bases matching TRBD2. Germline values: CDR1 SNHLY, CDR2 FYNNEI. CDR3 length: 17 amino acids. After removal of 6 bases from V and 0 bases from J, the junction contained 10 bases not matched to a gene. The CDR3 DNA sequence: TGTGCCAGCAGGGGGACTAGTTCTAATAGCTCCTACAATGAGCAGTTCTTC. Encoded protein: CASRGTSSNSSYNEQFF. The full variable domain, completed using reference TRBV2 and TRBJ2-1, is EPEVTQTPSHQVTQMGQEVILRCVPISNHLYFYWYRQILGQKVEFLVSFYNNEISEKSEIFDDQFSVERPDGSNFTLKIRSTKLEDSAMYFCASRGTSSNSSYNEQFFGPGTRLTVL.

This clonotype showed up just a few times. V usage is TRBV11-2 and J usage is TRBJ2-7; D is perhaps TRBD2 (5 bases). Trimming pared 5 bases from V and 2 bases from J, leaving 10 bases between. Looked up from germline, CDR1 is SGHAT and CDR2 is FQNNGV. The CDR3 spans 13 residues. The CDR3 spells CASSNDYAYEQYF. As DNA, the CDR3 is TGTGCCAGCAGCAACGACTATGCCTACGAGCAGTACTTC. Based on the CDR3 plus reference TRBV11-2 and TRBJ2-7, the full variable domain is EAGVAQSPRYKIIEKRQSVAFWCNPISGHATLYWYQQILGQGPKLLIQFQNNGVVDDSQLPKDRFSAERLKGVDSTLKIQPAKLEDSAVYLCASSNDYAYEQYFGPGTRLTVT.

The chain combines TRBV12-3 or TRBV12-4 with TRBJ2-5; D may match TRBD1 or TRBD2 (5 bases each). This CDR3 is 15 amino acids long. V dropped 0 bases and J dropped 5 bases, with 13 bases sitting between them. The CDR3 loop reads CASSLARGVGETQYF. The CDR3 DNA sequence: TGTGCCAGCAGTTTAGCGAGGGGCGTGGGGGAGACCCAGTACTTC.

This clonotype was seen a handful of times. The CDR3 DNA sequence: TGCAGTGCAGGGGCGACAGGGACCCTTTGGGGAAACACCATATATTTT. Its protein product is CSAGATGTLWGNTIYF. V and J are TRBV20-1 and TRBJ1-3; 7 positions match TRBD1. Losses at the gene ends were 6 bases for V and 4 bases for J; bases not matched to a gene: 15. The CDR3 consists of 16 residues. Germline V gives CDR1 DFQATT, CDR2 SNEGSKA (reference sequence).

This clonotype has just a few counts. One end of the junction varies from germline; a read error may be responsible. J is TRBJ2-7 and V is TRBV3-1; D is unresolved. Germline values: CDR1 LGHDT, CDR2 YNNKEL (reference sequence). CDR3 length equals 14 residues. DNA for the CDR3: TGTGCCAGCAGCCAAGTCAGCGACTCCTACGAGCAGTATTTC. Protein: CASSQVSDSYEQYF.

A few counts support this clonotype. This chain uses TRBV5-1 with TRBJ2-3; 14 nucleotides match TRBD2. The trim removed 2 bases at V and 5 bases at J, leaving 4 bases unmatched. The CDR3 sequence is 16 residues long. The germline CDR1 and CDR2 sequences are SGHRS and YFSETQ. The CDR3 is CASSFGTSGSKDTQYF. For the CDR3, the DNA is TGCGCCAGCAGCTTTGGGACTAGCGGGAGTAAAGATACGCAGTATTTT.

The chain is built from TRBV12-3 or TRBV12-4 and TRBJ1-1; maybe TRBD1 (6 bases). CDR3 length: 13 residues. The V gene lost 6 bases and the J gene lost 4 bases, with 12 bases spanning the gap. This CDR3 is CASRLTGPTEAFF. CDR3 nucleotide sequence: TGTGCCAGCAGACTCACAGGGCCCACTGAAGCTTTCTTT.

The chain has TRBV5-1 and TRBJ2-1; unclear D gene. The CDR3 length is 16 residues. The V and J ends lost 1 base and 0 bases respectively, with 11 bases between them. The germline V gene has CDR1 SGHRS and CDR2 YFSETQ. The DNA for the CDR3 is TGCGCCAGCAGCTTGTCCCTAAATCCCTCCTACAATGAGCAGTTCTTC. The encoded protein is CASSLSLNPSYNEQFF. The variable domain in full, with the rest retrieved from reference TRBV5-1 and TRBJ2-1, is KAGVTQTPRYLIKTRGQQVTLSCSPISGHRSVSWYQQTPGQGLQFLFEYFSETQRNKGNFPGRFSGRQFSNSRSEMNVSTLELGDSALYLCASSLSLNPSYNEQFFGPGTRLTVL.

The chain employs TRBV2 and TRBJ2-2, with 9 positions matching TRBD1. J lost 5 bases, V lost 6 bases, and 10 bases had no gene match. The CDR3 covers 16 residues. Germline assignment: CDR1 SNHLY and CDR2 FYNNEI. CDR3 in amino acids: CASSLNRGRGTGELFF. CDR3 nucleotides: TGTGCCAGCAGCCTTAACAGGGGGCGTGGAACCGGGGAGCTGTTTTTT.

The gene calls are TRBV3-1 and TRBJ2-7; D ambiguous. This CDR3 is built from 14 residues. Trimming took off 7 bases at V and 2 bases at J, with 15 bases between the two ends. Per germline, CDR1 LGHDT and CDR2 YNNKEL (reference sequence). CDR3 protein: CASTKGLLPYEQYF. CDR3 nucleotide sequence: TGTGCCAGCACAAAGGGCCTACTTCCCTACGAGCAGTACTTC.

The chain is built from TRBV12-3 or TRBV12-4 and TRBJ1-5, with TRBD1 matching 10 bases. The ends lost 6 bases at V and 7 bases at J; junction bases unmatched: 6. The CDR3 contains 14 residues. CDR3 nucleotide sequence: TGTGCCAGCAGGATCGGACAGGGGGGCCAGCCCCAGCATTTT. This gives the protein CASRIGQGGQPQHF.

This clonotype appeared a few times. J is TRBJ2-1 and V is TRBV7-3; 7 positions match TRBD2. This CDR3 is built from 15 residues. Germline V gives CDR1 SGHTA, CDR2 FQGTGA. The J segment lost 2 bases and the V segment lost 1 base, leaving 2 bases of the junction unmatched. The CDR3 loop reads CASSLRAGPYNEQFF. The CDR3 region has the DNA TGTGCCAGCAGCTTAAGAGCGGGACCCTACAATGAGCAGTTCTTC.

For this clonotype: In this CDR3 the conserved last residue, phenylalanine or tryptophan, is missing, so a read error is likely. The V gene is TRBV27, the J gene TRBJ2-6; D unclear. This CDR3 is 12 amino acids long. V was shortened by 4 bases and J by 2 bases, with 0 bases between the two germline ends. Germline V gives CDR1 MNHEY, CDR2 SMNVEV (reference sequence). The CDR3 sequence is CASSSGANVLTI. The CDR3 bases are TGTGCCAGCAGTTCTGGGGCCAACGTCCTGACTATC.

V gene TRBV4-2 combines with J gene TRBJ2-6; D call uncertain. CDR3 length equals 16 residues. The V and J ends lost 1 base and 0 bases respectively, with 7 bases between them. Germline V gives CDR1 LGHNA, CDR2 YNFKEQ. CDR3 residues: CASSQVGSSGANVLTF. The CDR3 nucleotides read TGTGCCAGCAGCCAAGTCGGCAGCTCTGGGGCCAACGTCCTGACTTTC.

A few counts support this clonotype. The chain has TRBV5-1 and TRBJ2-1, with 11 bases aligning to TRBD2. The length of the CDR3 is 13 residues. V shed 7 bases and J 6 bases; nucleotides not matched to a gene: 3. Germline V gene sequence: CDR1 SGHRS, CDR2 YFSETQ. This CDR3 is CASSSGGINEQFF. The CDR3, as DNA: TGCGCCAGCTCTAGCGGGGGGATCAATGAGCAGTTCTTC.

This clonotype was found many times. The chain uses TRBV20-1 and TRBJ2-1, with 9 nucleotides matching TRBD2. Germline CDR1 is DFQATT and CDR2 is SNEGSKA (reference sequence). The CDR3 has 16 amino acids. V shed 3 bases, J shed 5 bases, and the junction held 11 bases outside the gene matches. The CDR3 DNA follows: TGCAGTGCTAGGAAGATAGCGGGGGTCTACAACAATGAGCAGTTCTTC. This encodes CSARKIAGVYNNEQFF.

This clonotype came up many times. The chain has TRBV5-1 and TRBJ2-1; the match to TRBD1 covers 7 bases. J gave up 5 bases and V 4 bases, and 9 bases lay outside the gene matches. Germline V gene sequence: CDR1 SGHRS, CDR2 YFSETQ. This CDR3 has 15 residues. For the CDR3, the DNA is TGCGCCAGCAGCAAACAGGGGCAGGTCGACAATGAGCAGTTCTTC. Amino acids: CASSKQGQVDNEQFF.

The CDR3 nucleotides read TGTGCCAGCAGTTTGGTCGGGACGGGGGCCTACGAGCAGTACTTC. Protein product: CASSLVGTGAYEQYF. The genes are TRBV27 and TRBJ2-7, with D perhaps matching TRBD2 (6 bases). The germline V gene has CDR1 MNHEY and CDR2 SMNVEV (reference sequence). V gave up 3 bases and J gave up 2 bases, with 14 bases separating them. This CDR3 comprises 15 residues.

V gene TRBV5-8 combines with J gene TRBJ2-7, with TRBD1 matching 7 bases. CDR1 SGHTS and CDR2 YDEGEE come from the germline V gene. This CDR3 is built from 15 residues. J gave up 1 base and V 3 bases, and 7 bases lay outside the gene matches. The chain's CDR3 is CASSWAGGRSYEQYV. In DNA, the CDR3 is TGTGCCAGCAGCTGGGCAGGGGGTCGATCCTACGAGCAGTACGTC.

In this sample, this clonotype turned up a few times. V and J are TRBV7-3 and TRBJ2-1, with a possible D match to TRBD2 (5 bases). V gave up 3 bases and J gave up 8 bases, with 8 bases separating them. Germline V gives CDR1 SGHTA, CDR2 FQGTGA. The CDR3 sequence is 12 residues long. The CDR3 DNA reads as TGTGCCAGCAGCTTTAGCGTCGATGAGCAGTTCTTC. The encoded protein is CASSFSVDEQFF.